Described below is a single T cell receptor (beta chain) sequence and its context. Its antigen is still unknown. Reverse transcribing all isolated RNA meant expressed TCRB transcripts were sequenced. Produced via immunoSEQ multiplex PCR; TCRdb's table is partial and in-frame only. The sample yields 350,000 to 400,000 clones, about 15% seen once. These data are taken from a study of beta chain features in type 1 diabetes. General observations from the study: Although PCR might favor shorter templates, it would do so equally in patients and controls. Among patients with Type 1 diabetes, TCRB CDR3s were moderately but significantly shorter in every one of the four CD4+ subsets. Diminished insertions and augmented deletions at VDJ junctions characterized type 1 diabetes patients.

Each of the sorted populations had a purity greater than 95%. The CDR3 runs 13 residues. The ends were cut back, 3 bases at V and 3 bases at J, with 11 bases in the middle. CDR1 and CDR2 from the germline V gene are GTSNPN and SVGIG (reference sequence). This clonotype was obtained from a woman aged 18-29 years in good health. Input material: naive CD4+ T cells from blood. The chain employs TRBV30 and TRBJ2-5; the D gene is possibly TRBD1 (6 bases). Written as DNA, the CDR3 is TGTGCCTGGAGCCTGACAGGCAAAGAGACCCAGTACTTC. Its translation: CAWSLTGKETQYF. The full variable domain, its missing parts supplied by reference TRBV30 and TRBJ2-5, is SQTIHQWPATLVQPVGSPLSLECTVEGTSNPNLYWYRQAAGRGLQLLFYSVGIGQISSEVPQNLSASRPQDRQFILSSKKLLLSDSGFYLCAWSLTGKETQYFGPGTRLLVL.